One and the same sample provided the 26 T cell receptor beta chains below, sequenced in a study of human T cells and chemical hapten exposure. From the RACE reads, TCRdb called clonotypes with MiXCR, one entry per CDR3 protein. The sample lists just under 350,000 distinct CDR3 sequences; around 7% were seen once. The time point here: patch test 1, 2 weeks after DPC sensitization. Treatment noted: therapeutic diphenylcyclopropenone sensitization with weekly scalp DPC. The sample here was whole blood, taken in connection with sensitization to the hapten diphenylcyclopropenone (DPC). Source of these receptors: a woman aged 18-30 years with alopecia areata. Some clones in this sample may be carry-over from other donors' samples.

The chain uses TRBV25-1 and TRBJ1-2; possible D gene TRBD1, 6 bases. This CDR3 is built from 11 residues. V gave up 4 bases and J gave up 9 bases, with 9 bases separating them. Germline lookup yields CDR1 MGHDK and CDR2 SYGVNS. As DNA, the CDR3 is TGTGCCAGCAGTGTGGGGGCGCGCTACACCTTC. Amino acids: CASSVGARYTF.

This rearrangement joins TRBV21-1 to TRBJ1-6; the D call in the table, TRBD1, was not verified against the DNA. TRBV21-1 is classified as a pseudogene. This CDR3 has 16 residues. The CDR3 region has the DNA TGTGCCAGCAGCAAACTCGACAGGGATTGCAATTCACCCCTCCACTTT. The encoded protein is CASSKLDRDCNSPLHF.

The rearrangement uses TRBV5-4 and TRBJ2-4; 8 bases agree with TRBD2. This CDR3 contains 16 residues. The V and J ends lost 1 base and 0 bases, in that order; junction bases with no gene match: 3. Per germline, CDR1 SGHNT and CDR2 YYREEE (reference sequence). Written as DNA, the CDR3 is TGTGCCAGCAGCTTGTTCAGCGGGGGAGCCAAAAACATTCAGTACTTC. This sequence encodes CASSLFSGGAKNIQYF.

This clonotype came up many times. The chain recombines TRBV9 with TRBJ1-5; D perhaps matches TRBD1 (6 bases). The CDR3 consists of 14 residues. Trimming removed 3 bases from V and 4 bases from J, with 11 bases in between. Looked up from germline, CDR1 is SGDLS and CDR2 is YYNGEE. DNA of the CDR3: TGTGCCAGCAGCGGGGGACAATTAAATCAGCCCCAGCATTTT. It specifies CASSGGQLNQPQHF.

This clonotype appeared many times. The V gene is TRBV7-3, the J gene TRBJ1-2; 9 positions agree with TRBD1. Germline V gene lookup returns CDR1 SGHTA and CDR2 FQGTGA. V lost 4 bases, J lost 6 bases, and 6 bases stayed unmatched. The length of the CDR3 is 14 residues. The CDR3 is CASSSTQGADGYTF. The CDR3 bases are TGTGCCAGCAGCTCAACACAGGGGGCCGATGGCTACACCTTC.

This clonotype occurred a few times. CDR3 loop: CASSPSREQYNEQFF. In DNA form, the CDR3 reads TGTGCCAGCAGCCCAAGCAGGGAACAGTACAATGAGCAGTTCTTC. This sequence joins TRBV7-3 and TRBJ2-1; possibly TRBD1 for D (5 bases). Trimming stripped 5 bases from V and 4 bases from J, with 15 bases between. The CDR3 length is 15 residues. The germline V gene has CDR1 SGHTA and CDR2 FQGTGA.

The chain links TRBV5-6 to TRBJ2-2; D may be TRBD2 (5 bases). Germline loops: CDR1 SGHDT, CDR2 YYEEEE. Trimming pared 4 bases from V and 0 bases from J, leaving 10 bases between. The CDR3 consists of 15 residues. In nucleotides, the CDR3 is TGTGCCAGCAGCCAGAAGGAGGCGAACACCGGGGAGCTGTTTTTT. Translation: CASSQKEANTGELFF.

This clonotype was recorded many times. This chain joins TRBV28 and TRBJ2-5; 8 bases match TRBD2. There are 21 residues in the CDR3. Looked up from germline, CDR1 is MDHEN and CDR2 is SYDVKM. After removal of 7 bases from V and 4 bases from J, the junction contained 29 bases not matched to a gene. In nucleotides, the CDR3 is TGTGCCAGCAAAGGCCCCAAAAATTATAGCGGGGAGATTCTTCGGGGAGAGACCCAGTACTTC. It encodes CASKGPKNYSGEILRGETQYF.

This clonotype has ten or more counts. The chain joins TRBV20-1 to TRBJ2-1, with 9 bases matching TRBD2. J lost 4 bases, V lost 5 bases, and 9 bases had no gene match. CDR3 length: 15 residues. In germline, CDR1 is DFQATT, CDR2 SNEGSKA (reference sequence). The CDR3 spells CSAPESSGGYNEQFF. For the CDR3, the DNA is TGCAGTGCTCCTGAGAGTAGCGGGGGTTACAATGAGCAGTTCTTC.

A few counts support this clonotype. V and J are TRBV4-2 and TRBJ1-5; weak D call: TRBD1 (5 bases). Germline lookup yields CDR1 LGHNA and CDR2 YNFKEQ. V shed 1 base and J shed 5 bases, with 15 bases lying between them. The CDR3 covers 16 residues. The CDR3 sequence: CASSQGASRDDQPQHF. As DNA, the CDR3 is TGTGCCAGCAGCCAAGGGGCTAGCAGGGACGATCAGCCCCAGCATTTT.

The sample holds many counts of this clonotype. The rearrangement uses TRBV6-5 and TRBJ2-7, with 8 positions matching TRBD2. The CDR3 is 18 amino acids. The germline gives CDR1 MNHEY, CDR2 SVGAGI. The V segment lost 2 bases and the J segment 0 bases; nucleotides outside the gene matches: 12. The CDR3 coding sequence is TGTGCCAGCAGTTACCCGAGCCATAGCGGGGATAGCTCCTACGAGCAGTACTTC. Its translation is CASSYPSHSGDSSYEQYF.

The chain employs TRBV6-1 and TRBJ2-7; the match to TRBD1 covers 9 bases. CDR1 and CDR2 from the germline V gene are MNHNS and SASEGT. This CDR3 has 17 residues. J was trimmed by 7 bases and V by 2 bases; bases with no gene match: 15. CDR3 DNA: TGTGCCAGCAGTGAATTTTTAGGGGGGACAGGGTATGGTGAGCAGTACTTC. It translates to CASSEFLGGTGYGEQYF.

The J gene is TRBJ1-5, the V gene TRBV19, with D possibly TRBD1 on 5 matching bases. CDR3 length: 15 residues. In germline, CDR1 is LNHDA, CDR2 SQIVND (reference sequence). V lost 0 bases, J lost 6 bases, and 12 bases lay in between. CDR3 sequence: CASSIDGDLIQPQHF. CDR3 DNA sequence: TGTGCCAGTAGTATAGATGGGGACCTTATTCAGCCCCAGCATTTT.

This chain connects TRBV25-1 to TRBJ2-7; D not certain. Germline V lookup: CDR1 MGHDK, CDR2 SYGVNS. V dropped 3 bases and J dropped 3 bases, with 15 bases sitting between them. CDR3 length: 15 residues. CDR3 sequence: CASSETTINHYEQYF. The CDR3 nucleotides read TGTGCCAGCAGTGAGACGACCATCAACCACTACGAGCAGTACTTC.

V gene TRBV20-1 combines with J gene TRBJ2-3; 7 nucleotides agree with TRBD1. CDR1 is DFQATT, CDR2 SNEGSKA, per germline (reference sequence). This CDR3 is built from 14 residues. The ends lost 5 bases at V and 0 bases at J; junction bases unmatched: 5. CDR3 sequence reads: CSAPGTASTDTQYF. CDR3 bases: TGCAGTGCTCCGGGGACAGCTAGCACAGATACGCAGTATTTT.

The genes are TRBV18 and TRBJ1-5, with 7 positions matching TRBD1. Germline CDR1 KGHSH, CDR2 LQKENI. J was trimmed by 2 bases and V by 2 bases; bases with no gene match: 9. CDR3 length: 17 amino acids. CDR3 amino acids: CASSPNPGGRGNQPQHF. Written as DNA, the CDR3 is TGTGCCAGCTCACCAAACCCAGGGGGAAGGGGCAATCAGCCCCAGCATTTT. Filled out from reference TRBV18 and TRBJ1-5, the complete variable domain reads NAGVMQNPRHLVRRRGQEARLRCSPMKGHSHVYWYRQLPEEGLKFMVYLQKENIIDESGMPKERFSAEFPKEGPSILRIQQVVRGDSAAYFCASSPNPGGRGNQPQHFGDGTRLSIL.

The gene calls are TRBV7-8 and TRBJ2-3; D might be TRBD2 (5 bases). The germline V and J ends were trimmed by 10 bases and 9 bases, with 14 bases remaining between them. The CDR3 extends over 11 amino acids. Germline V CDR1 and CDR2: SGHVS, FQNEAQ. CDR3: CATIRGGTQYF. The CDR3 nucleotides are TGTGCCACAATTCGAGGAGGCACGCAGTATTTT.

This clonotype was detected a few times. The chain links TRBV10-3 to TRBJ2-2; D gene unclear. V was shortened by 0 bases and J by 6 bases, with 11 bases between the two germline ends. The CDR3 runs 15 residues. The germline gives CDR1 ENHRY, CDR2 SYGVKD. This CDR3 is CAISESEKHPGELFF. The CDR3 nucleotides read TGTGCCATCAGTGAGTCTGAAAAACACCCCGGGGAGCTGTTTTTT.

This clonotype came up many times. The chain links TRBV7-2 to TRBJ1-5; tentative D call: TRBD1 (6 bases). The germline V gene has CDR1 SGHTA and CDR2 FQGNSA. This CDR3 region has 15 residues. Trimming shortened V by 5 bases and J by 0 bases, and 11 bases separated the two germline ends. The CDR3 DNA reads TGTGCCAGCAGCGAGTACAGGGCTAGCAATCAGCCCCAGCATTTT. Encoded protein: CASSEYRASNQPQHF.

This clonotype was seen repeatedly, ten times or more. CDR3: CASRGRSYEQYF. CDR3 DNA: TGTGCCAGCCGAGGGCGGTCCTACGAGCAGTACTTC. V is TRBV6-2 or TRBV6-3 and J is TRBJ2-7, with D perhaps TRBD2 (5 bases). The length of the CDR3 is 12 residues. Germline values: CDR1 MNHEY, CDR2 SVGEGT. V was pared by 8 bases and J by 1 base, with 9 bases between.

This clonotype showed up just a few times. The J gene is TRBJ2-3, the V gene TRBV9, with unresolved D. Germline CDR1 is SGDLS and CDR2 is YYNGEE. V lost 0 bases to trimming and J lost 0 bases, with 8 bases between them. There are 15 residues in the CDR3. The CDR3 DNA sequence: TGTGCCAGCAGCGTAGGGCCCCAAAGCACAGATACGCAGTATTTT. This codes for CASSVGPQSTDTQYF.

There are many counts of this clonotype. V gene TRBV20-1 combines with J gene TRBJ1-3, with D hard to call. V lost 6 bases and J lost 2, with 17 bases in between. The CDR3 runs 15 residues. The germline gives CDR1 DFQATT, CDR2 SNEGSKA (reference sequence). DNA of the CDR3: TGCAGTGCGCCGTTGGGAGGCTTGGCTGGAAACACCATATATTTT. Translating gives CSAPLGGLAGNTIYF.

The rearrangement uses TRBV4-2 and TRBJ2-5; D ambiguous. The CDR3 has 13 amino acids. V shed 2 bases and J shed 5 bases, with 9 bases lying between them. The V gene's germline CDR1 is LGHNA and CDR2 YNFKEQ. This CDR3 is CASSQWAWETQYF. CDR3 nucleotide sequence: TGTGCCAGCAGCCAATGGGCGTGGGAGACCCAGTACTTC.

This clonotype was counted between two and nine times. In DNA form, the CDR3 reads TGTGCCAGCACCCGGGACGGCGTTAATTCACCCCTCCACTTT. Translating gives CASTRDGVNSPLHF. The chain carries TRBV12-3 or TRBV12-4 and TRBJ1-6; D is perhaps TRBD1 (5 bases). There are 14 residues in the CDR3. The V end lost 7 bases, the J end lost 6 bases, and 13 bases lay between the germline ends.

This clonotype was counted between two and nine times. J is TRBJ1-5 and V is TRBV5-1; a weak D match, TRBD1 (5 bases). Trimming shortened V by 4 bases and J by 6 bases, and 17 bases separated the two germline ends. The CDR3 spans 15 residues. The V gene's germline CDR1 is SGHRS and CDR2 YFSETQ. For the CDR3, the DNA is TGCGCCAGCAGCACGGGACTGGAGGGCGGTCAGCCCCAGCATTTT. Amino acids: CASSTGLEGGQPQHF.

V and J are TRBV7-2 and TRBJ1-1; D is perhaps TRBD1 (6 bases). Germline-derived CDR1 and CDR2 are SGHTA and FQGNSA. This CDR3 comprises 13 residues. V lost 5 bases and J 5 bases, leaving 12 bases between the germline ends. CDR3 nucleotide sequence: TGTGCCAGCAGCCCGACAGGATGGACTGAAGCTTTCTTT. Translating gives CASSPTGWTEAFF. Complete variable domain (other parts from reference TRBV7-2 and TRBJ1-1): GAGVSQSPSNKVTEKGKDVELRCDPISGHTALYWYRQSLGQGLEFLIYFQGNSAPDKSGLPSDRFSAERTGGSVSTLTIQRTQQEDSAVYLCASSPTGWTEAFFGQGTRLTVV.